The 17 T cell receptor beta chains listed next were all sequenced from one sample in a study of blood T cell repertoires in COVID-19. TCRdb keeps only in-frame clones here, not all; method: immunoSEQ multiplex PCR. The repertoire has 180,000 or so clones, 80% to 85% of them found once; the top ten carry 12%. What was sequenced was peripheral blood. The source of these receptors is a woman of 80 years or more with COVID-19, enrolled during active disease.

The V and J genes are TRBV28 and TRBJ1-1; 7 nucleotides match TRBD1. Germline CDR1 MDHEN, CDR2 SYDVKM. CDR3 length: 11 amino acids. V trimming: 6 bases; J trimming: 9 bases; junction bases outside the gene matches: 4. The CDR3 DNA follows: TGTGCCAGCAGCACAGGGGTTAAAGCTTTCTTT. Amino acid sequence: CASSTGVKAFF.

This clone occurred once. This CDR3 reads CASRSDRDNSPLHF. CDR3 nucleotide sequence: TGCGCCAGCAGGTCCGACAGGGATAATTCACCCCTCCACTTT. V gene TRBV5-1 combines with J gene TRBJ1-6, with 7 positions matching TRBD1. The V and J ends lost 5 bases and 5 bases, in that order; junction bases with no gene match: 4. The length of the CDR3 is 14 residues. CDR1 SGHRS and CDR2 YFSETQ come from the germline V gene.

The chain joins TRBV19 to TRBJ1-5; a possible D gene is TRBD1 (5 bases). CDR1 and CDR2 (germline): LNHDA, SQIVND (reference sequence). This CDR3 is 14 amino acids long. The V end was cut by 3 bases, the J end by 2 bases, with 8 bases between. CDR3 loop: CASSMTGGNQPQHF. CDR3 DNA: TGTGCCAGTAGTATGACGGGGGGCAATCAGCCCCAGCATTTT.

A single count supports this clone. The chain recombines TRBV7-6 with TRBJ2-5, with D possibly TRBD2 on 6 matching bases. Trimming took 5 bases from V and 2 from J, leaving 9 bases between them. CDR1 SGHVS and CDR2 FNYEAQ come from the germline V gene. CDR3 length: 13 amino acids. The CDR3 loop reads CASSRRGQETQYF. The CDR3 coding sequence is TGTGCCAGCAGCAGACGGGGGCAAGAGACCCAGTACTTC. Based on the CDR3 plus reference TRBV7-6 and TRBJ2-5, the full variable domain is GAGVSQSPRYKVTKRGQDVALRCDPISGHVSLYWYRQALGQGPEFLTYFNYEAQQDKSGLPNDRFSAERPEGSISTLTIQRTEQRDSAMYRCASSRRGQETQYFGPGTRLLVL.

Only a few counts were recorded for this clone. Other DNA sequences in this sample translate to the same CDR3. This rearrangement joins TRBV5-4 to TRBJ1-3; 9 bases are a match to TRBD1. V lost 2 bases to trimming and J lost 4 bases; unmatched junction nucleotides: 4. The CDR3 covers 15 residues. Germline CDR1 is SGHNT and CDR2 is YYREEE (reference sequence). CDR3 sequence (DNA): TGTGCCAGCAGCTTAGGGACAGGGTCCGGAAACACCATATATTTT. Its translation is CASSLGTGSGNTIYF. The full variable domain, its missing parts supplied by reference TRBV5-4 and TRBJ1-3, is ETGVTQSPTHLIKTRGQQVTLRCSSQSGHNTVSWYQQALGQGPQFIFQYYREEENGRGNFPPRFSGLQFPNYSSELNVNALELDDSALYLCASSLGTGSGNTIYFGEGSWLTVV.

This chain uses TRBV19 with TRBJ1-5, with 9 bases lining up with TRBD1. Germline trimming cut 9 bases from V and 1 base from J; bases unmatched to any gene: 7. This CDR3 is built from 15 residues. Germline CDR1 reads LNHDA; CDR2 reads SQIVND (reference sequence). CDR3 DNA sequence: TGTGCCAGCACGTGGGACAGGGCAAGCAATCAGCCCCAGCATTTT. It is translated as CASTWDRASNQPQHF. The complete variable domain, with remaining parts taken from reference TRBV19 and TRBJ1-5, reads DGGITQSPKYLFRKEGQNVTLSCEQNLNHDAMYWYRQDPGQGLRLIYYSQIVNDFQKGDIAEGYSVSREKKESFPLTVTSAQKNPTAFYLCASTWDRASNQPQHFGDGTRLSIL.

J is TRBJ1-4 and V is TRBV5-1; D not resolved. The CDR3 covers 15 residues. The germline gives CDR1 SGHRS, CDR2 YFSETQ. Trimming pared 1 base from V and 5 bases from J, leaving 12 bases between. DNA for the CDR3: TGCGCCAGCAGCTTGTTCTACAGAAAAAATGAAAAACTGTTTTTT. Its translation: CASSLFYRKNEKLFF.

J is TRBJ2-7 and V is TRBV30, with D possibly TRBD2 on 6 matching bases. CDR1 and CDR2 from the germline V gene are GTSNPN and SVGIG (reference sequence). V was cut by 0 bases and J by 5 bases, with 8 bases left in between. This CDR3 has 12 amino acids. CDR3 in amino acids: CAWSVGGDEQYF. The CDR3 bases are TGTGCCTGGAGTGTAGGAGGGGACGAGCAGTACTTC.

This rearrangement joins TRBV19 to TRBJ1-1; no clear D. The CDR3 runs to 14 residues. Germline values: CDR1 LNHDA, CDR2 SQIVND (reference sequence). The V end lost 3 bases, the J end lost 1 base, and 9 bases lay between the germline ends. CDR3 region: CASSIEHRNTEAFF. The CDR3 DNA is TGTGCCAGTAGTATTGAACACAGGAACACTGAAGCTTTCTTT.

This clone has only a few counts. The rearrangement joins TRBV6-1 to TRBJ2-2, with TRBD2 identical over 14 bases. Losses at the gene ends were 4 bases for V and 5 bases for J; bases not matched to a gene: 6. Per the germline V gene, CDR1 is MNHNS and CDR2 is SASEGT. CDR3 length: 17 amino acids. The CDR3 nucleotides are TGTGCCAGCAGTGGACTAGCGGGAGGGTGGGGGACCGGGGAGCTGTTTTTT. Amino acid sequence: CASSGLAGGWGTGELFF.

DNA for the CDR3: TGTGCCTGGAGCCAACTAGCGGGGCCCACAGATACGCAGTATTTT. Translating gives CAWSQLAGPTDTQYF. This sequence joins TRBV30 and TRBJ2-3; 10 bases map to TRBD2. Germline V CDR1 and CDR2: GTSNPN, SVGIG (reference sequence). This CDR3 region has 15 residues. J gave up 2 bases and V 3 bases, and 5 bases lay outside the gene matches.

This clone was found a few times. J is TRBJ1-2 and V is TRBV28; TRBD1 matches 8 bases. Trimming removed 6 bases from V and 7 bases from J; junction bases left unmatched: 7. There are 13 residues in the CDR3. The V gene's germline CDR1 is MDHEN and CDR2 SYDVKM. The CDR3 region is CASRAQGVAGYTF. CDR3 coding DNA: TGTGCCAGCAGGGCACAGGGGGTTGCTGGCTACACCTTC.

The rearrangement uses TRBV6-1 and TRBJ2-7; TRBD1 is a possible D gene (5 bases). V was trimmed by 1 base and J by 3 bases, leaving 22 bases between them. Germline assignment: CDR1 MNHNS and CDR2 SASEGT. The CDR3 has 18 residues. The CDR3 DNA is TGTGCCAGCAGTGAAGGCGAGGTTTTCAGGGAAGCCCTCTACGAGCAGTACTTC. Its protein product is CASSEGEVFREALYEQYF.

The chain couples TRBV14 to TRBJ1-2; the D gene is possibly TRBD1 (5 bases). V lost 4 bases and J lost 6, with 12 bases in between. CDR1 SGHDN and CDR2 FVKESK come from the germline V gene. The CDR3 is made up of 13 amino acids. The CDR3 nucleotides read TGTGCCAGCAGCCTTGCAGGGCGTCATGGCTACACCTTC. Residues: CASSLAGRHGYTF. Drawing the rest from reference TRBV14 and TRBJ1-2, the complete variable domain is EAGVTQFPSHSVIEKGQTVTLRCDPISGHDNLYWYRRVMGKEIKFLLHFVKESKQDESGMPNNRFLAERTGGTYSTLKVQPAELEDSGVYFCASSLAGRHGYTFGSGTRLTVV.

V is TRBV2 and J is TRBJ2-7; 8 bases align to TRBD1. The germline V gene encodes CDR1 SNHLY and CDR2 FYNNEI. V trimming: 6 bases; J trimming: 3 bases; junction bases outside the gene matches: 4. The CDR3 sequence is 13 residues long. The CDR3: CASRGQGNYEQYF. The DNA for the CDR3 is TGTGCCAGCAGAGGACAGGGAAACTACGAGCAGTACTTC.

The rearrangement links TRBV9 to TRBJ2-7; 9 nucleotides match TRBD2. The CDR3 has 15 residues. The V and J ends lost 3 bases and 4 bases, in that order; junction bases with no gene match: 8. Germline-derived CDR1 and CDR2 are SGDLS and YYNGEE. The CDR3 sequence: CASSGGLAAGYEQYF. DNA of the CDR3: TGTGCCAGCAGCGGGGGACTAGCTGCAGGTTACGAGCAGTACTTC.

The rearrangement joins TRBV5-5 to TRBJ2-7; D is possibly TRBD1 (5 bases). CDR1 SGHKS and CDR2 YYEKEE come from the germline V gene (reference sequence). Trimming took 5 bases from V and 1 from J, leaving 10 bases between them. The CDR3 runs 13 residues. Written as DNA, the CDR3 is TGTGCCAGCAGGCAACAGGATTCCTACGAGCAGTACTTC. Translating gives CASRQQDSYEQYF.